The 28 T cell receptor beta chains reported below all come from one sample, sequenced in a study of a mutant IDH1 vaccine in newly diagnosed glioma. Here immunoSEQ multiplex PCR was the method, and the copy in TCRdb shows in-frame clones only, minus some. Of just over 65,000 clones in the sample, about four fifths are singletons; the top ten hold less than 15%. The antigens these receptors bind are not known. The time point: week 35, safety follow-up. All doses held 300 ug of mutant IDH1 20-mer peptide, with topical imiquimod. This sample comprised PBMCs, obtained from a glioma patient whose treatment included an IDH1 peptide vaccine. Receptors were obtained from a young man with glioma.

V gene TRBV19 combines with J gene TRBJ1-5; the D is unclear. Trimming pared 2 bases from V and 2 bases from J, leaving 10 bases between. The germline CDR1 and CDR2 sequences are LNHDA and SQIVND (reference sequence). The CDR3 length is 15 residues. In DNA, the CDR3 is TGTGCCAGTAGTATAATAGGCAACCGCAATCAGCCCCAGCATTTT. Amino acids: CASSIIGNRNQPQHF.

The chain has TRBV4-3 and TRBJ2-7, with 10 positions matching TRBD2. V lost 0 bases, J lost 7 bases, and 6 bases stayed unmatched. Germline lookup yields CDR1 LGHNA and CDR2 YSLEER. The CDR3 length is 15 residues. The CDR3 DNA reads as TGCGCCAGCAGCCAAGACACTAGCGGGATCCAAGAGCAGTACTTC. This sequence encodes CASSQDTSGIQEQYF.

The genes are TRBV30 and TRBJ2-7, with D possibly being TRBD2 (6 bases). V lost 0 bases, J lost 4 bases, and 16 bases lay in between. CDR3 length equals 15 residues. Looked up from germline, CDR1 is GTSNPN and CDR2 is SVGIG (reference sequence). CDR3 coding DNA: TGTGCCTGGAGTGTAACGGCGGGAAGCGGGTACGAGCAGTACTTC. Amino acids: CAWSVTAGSGYEQYF.

The CDR3 nucleotides read TGTGCCAGCAGCTCTATAAGGGTTACCGGGGAGCTGTTTTTT. This translates into CASSSIRVTGELFF. The chain carries TRBV7-9 and TRBJ2-2; D remains unclear. The CDR3 is 14 amino acids. Germline V gene lookup returns CDR1 SEHNR and CDR2 FQNEAQ (reference sequence). Trimming stripped 4 bases from V and 5 bases from J, with 11 bases between.

The gene calls are TRBV5-6 and TRBJ1-2; D gene ambiguous. This CDR3 comprises 12 residues. Trimming stripped 7 bases from V and 4 bases from J, with 11 bases between. Per germline, CDR1 SGHDT and CDR2 YYEEEE. The CDR3, as DNA: TGTGCCAGCCACCGGGCAGGCTATGGCTACACCTTC. Translating gives CASHRAGYGYTF.

The V call is TRBV2, the J call TRBJ1-1; D is undetermined. Trimming cost V 3 bases and J 3 bases, with 11 bases left between them. The CDR3 contains 14 residues. CDR1 is SNHLY and CDR2 is FYNNEI in the germline V gene. CDR3: CASSDKGWDTEAFF. The CDR3 nucleotides are TGTGCCAGCAGTGACAAGGGATGGGACACTGAAGCTTTCTTT.

The chain links TRBV30 to TRBJ2-1; the D gene could be TRBD1 or TRBD2 (5 bases each). CDR1 GTSNPN and CDR2 SVGIG come from the germline V gene (reference sequence). Trimming cost V 0 bases and J 7 bases, with 25 bases left between them. The CDR3 extends over 18 amino acids. DNA for the CDR3: TGTGCCTGGAGTGTACGGGGTCGGGGCAGAGGGGTTAGTAATGAGCAGTTCTTC. It specifies CAWSVRGRGRGVSNEQFF.

This rearrangement joins TRBV11-2 to TRBJ2-3; perhaps D is TRBD1 or TRBD2 (6 bases each). This CDR3 has 17 amino acids. Germline values: CDR1 SGHAT, CDR2 FQNNGV. Trimming removed 2 bases from V and 2 bases from J, with 17 bases in between. CDR3 DNA sequence: TGTGCCAGCAGCTTAACTGGGGGGCCTATTTACACAGATACGCAGTATTTT. It translates to CASSLTGGPIYTDTQYF.

This chain uses TRBV5-1 with TRBJ2-7; 7 bases are a match to TRBD1. This CDR3 has 15 amino acids. J was trimmed by 3 bases and V by 4 bases; bases with no gene match: 10. Germline V gene data show CDR1 as SGHRS and CDR2 as YFSETQ. This CDR3 reads CASSGTGTVRYEQYF. CDR3 bases: TGCGCCAGCAGCGGAACCGGGACAGTCCGCTACGAGCAGTACTTC.

The V call is TRBV13, the J call TRBJ2-2, with 8 bases matching TRBD2. The CDR3 covers 16 residues. The V and J ends lost 5 bases and 6 bases, in that order; junction bases with no gene match: 11. The germline V gene encodes CDR1 PRHDT and CDR2 FYEKMQ (reference sequence). The CDR3 region is CASSLSQREWSGELFF. The CDR3 DNA sequence: TGTGCCAGCAGCCTCTCCCAGCGGGAGTGGTCCGGGGAGCTGTTTTTT.

The V call is TRBV28, the J call TRBJ2-7; 9 bases map to TRBD2. This CDR3 contains 16 residues. Germline CDR1 reads MDHEN; CDR2 reads SYDVKM. V lost 8 bases and J lost 4; bases outside the gene matches: 15. The CDR3 spells CASPPRGLAGIYEQYF. The DNA of the CDR3 is TGTGCCAGCCCCCCCCGGGGGCTAGCGGGAATTTACGAGCAGTACTTC.

This rearrangement joins TRBV9 to TRBJ1-1; the D gene is possibly TRBD1 (6 bases). V was pared by 0 bases and J by 3 bases, with 15 bases between. The CDR3 totals 16 residues. Germline CDR1 reads SGDLS; CDR2 reads YYNGEE. CDR3 nucleotide sequence: TGTGCCAGCAGCGTAGAGGGGGGCGCCCCGTACACTGAAGCTTTCTTT. Protein sequence: CASSVEGGAPYTEAFF.

This clone was seen a single time. The rearrangement joins TRBV30 to TRBJ1-2; D possibly corresponds to TRBD1 (5 bases). Germline V gene data show CDR1 as GTSNPN and CDR2 as SVGIG (reference sequence). V lost 3 bases to trimming and J lost 3 bases, with 14 bases between them. This CDR3 spans 14 amino acids. The CDR3 loop is CAWSELGGYYGYTF. In DNA form, the CDR3 reads TGTGCCTGGAGCGAACTTGGGGGTTACTATGGCTACACCTTC.

V is TRBV13 and J is TRBJ2-2, with 10 bases aligning to TRBD1. The length of the CDR3 is 16 residues. V was clipped by 5 bases and J by 5 bases; unmatched bases: 8. Germline assignment: CDR1 PRHDT and CDR2 FYEKMQ (reference sequence). The chain's CDR3 is CASSPAGTGVTGELFF. The CDR3 DNA reads as TGTGCCAGCAGCCCAGCCGGGACAGGGGTTACCGGGGAGCTGTTTTTT. Full variable domain (missing parts from reference TRBV13 and TRBJ2-2): AAGVIQSPRHLIKEKRETATLKCYPIPRHDTVYWYQQGPGQDPQFLISFYEKMQSDKGSIPDRFSAQQFSDYHSELNMSSLELGDSALYFCASSPAGTGVTGELFFGEGSRLTVL.

The chain carries TRBV6-5 and TRBJ1-1, with 7 bases that match TRBD1. The CDR3 extends over 13 amino acids. The junction had 2 bases not matched to a gene; V was cut back by 6 bases and J by 1 base. Germline V lookup: CDR1 MNHEY, CDR2 SVGAGI. CDR3 residues: CASSWDRNTEAFF. The CDR3 coding sequence is TGTGCCAGCAGCTGGGACAGGAACACTGAAGCTTTCTTT.

The J gene is TRBJ1-3, the V gene TRBV2, with 9 bases lining up with TRBD1. Germline CDR1 SNHLY, CDR2 FYNNEI. The CDR3 runs 15 residues. With 6 bases clipped from V and 4 bases from J, the junction kept 7 bases outside the gene matches. Written as DNA, the CDR3 is TGTGCCAGCAGGGGACAGGGAGTAAACGGAAACACCATATATTTT. Its translation: CASRGQGVNGNTIYF.

The rearrangement links TRBV7-9 to TRBJ2-3; D not certain. The germline CDR1 and CDR2 sequences are SEHNR and FQNEAQ (reference sequence). The CDR3 has 13 residues. V shed 1 base and J shed 2 bases, with 4 bases lying between them. The CDR3 region is CASSLGDTDTQYF. CDR3 nucleotide sequence: TGTGCCAGCAGCTTAGGAGACACAGATACGCAGTATTTT.

Sample share makes this clone medium-sized (0.01 to 0.1%). The V call is TRBV15, the J call TRBJ2-1; D possibly uses TRBD1 or TRBD2 (5 bases each). Deletions cut 5 bases from V and 10 bases from J, with 9 bases between. CDR1 is LNHNV and CDR2 is YYDKDF in the germline V gene (reference sequence). The CDR3 spans 11 residues. CDR3 bases: TGTGCCACCAGCCTCTGGGACGAGCAGTTCTTC. Protein: CATSLWDEQFF.

The J gene is TRBJ1-6, the V gene TRBV5-1; D is undetermined. V lost 0 bases and J 7 bases, leaving 14 bases between the germline ends. The length of the CDR3 is 16 residues. CDR1 and CDR2 (germline): SGHRS, YFSETQ. The CDR3 DNA sequence: TGCGCCAGCAGCTTGGCCTCGGCAGCTCAAAATTCACCCCTCCACTTT. Translation: CASSLASAAQNSPLHF.

V gene TRBV7-2 combines with J gene TRBJ1-5, with 9 bases lining up with TRBD1. Germline CDR1 SGHTA, CDR2 FQGNSA. Trimming removed 4 bases from V and 10 bases from J; junction bases left unmatched: 8. The CDR3 runs to 14 residues. The CDR3 region has the DNA TGTGCCAGCAGCTCATGGACAGGGGAAGAACCCCAGCATTTT. Its translation: CASSSWTGEEPQHF.

The chain uses TRBV5-5 and TRBJ2-7; TRBD1 aligns across 7 bases. CDR3 length: 14 residues. Germline values: CDR1 SGHKS, CDR2 YYEKEE (reference sequence). The V segment lost 2 bases and the J segment 6 bases; nucleotides outside the gene matches: 8. The chain's CDR3 is CASSFRGGLREQYF. CDR3 sequence (DNA): TGTGCCAGCAGCTTCAGAGGGGGCCTGCGCGAGCAGTACTTC.

V usage is TRBV5-6 and J usage is TRBJ1-2, with 7 bases lining up with TRBD1. The CDR3 runs 15 residues. The ends lost 0 bases at V and 2 bases at J; junction bases unmatched: 4. Per germline, CDR1 SGHDT and CDR2 YYEEEE. The CDR3 loop reads CASSLVGTVNYGYTF. CDR3 nucleotide sequence: TGTGCCAGCAGCTTGGTAGGGACAGTAAACTATGGCTACACCTTC. The full variable domain, rest sourced from reference TRBV5-6 and TRBJ1-2, is DAGVTQSPTHLIKTRGQQVTLRCSPKSGHDTVSWYQQALGQGPQFIFQYYEEEERQRGNFPDRFSGHQFPNYSSELNVNALLLGDSALYLCASSLVGTVNYGYTFGSGTRLTVV.

This chain connects TRBV6-1 to TRBJ2-3; TRBD2 aligns across 9 bases. Per germline, CDR1 MNHNS and CDR2 SASEGT. Trimming removed 1 base from V and 3 bases from J; junction bases left unmatched: 8. This CDR3 is 17 amino acids long. CDR3 amino acids: CASSEEKGGGATDTQYF. The CDR3 DNA reads TGTGCCAGCAGTGAAGAAAAGGGCGGGGGGGCAACAGATACGCAGTATTTT.

This clone showed up just once. V gene TRBV30 combines with J gene TRBJ2-2; D remains unclear. The CDR3 runs to 14 residues. V was cut by 3 bases and J by 2 bases, with 10 bases left in between. CDR1 is GTSNPN, CDR2 SVGIG, per germline (reference sequence). In DNA, the CDR3 is TGTGCCTGGAGCGTCCTTAGAAACACCGGGGAGCTGTTTTTT. It encodes CAWSVLRNTGELFF. The variable domain in full, with the rest retrieved from reference TRBV30 and TRBJ2-2, is SQTIHQWPATLVQPVGSPLSLECTVEGTSNPNLYWYRQAAGRGLQLLFYSVGIGQISSEVPQNLSASRPQDRQFILSSKKLLLSDSGFYLCAWSVLRNTGELFFGEGSRLTVL.

The chain uses TRBV28 and TRBJ2-3; possibly TRBD2 for D (6 bases). With 6 bases removed from V and 6 bases from J, the gap between germline ends came to 16 bases. The CDR3 length is 14 residues. Germline V gene sequence: CDR1 MDHEN, CDR2 SYDVKM. Written as DNA, the CDR3 is TGTGCCAGCAGCATGGTGGGGGGTCTGGATACGCAGTATTTT. It encodes CASSMVGGLDTQYF. The full variable domain, completed using reference TRBV28 and TRBJ2-3, is DVKVTQSSRYLVKRTGEKVFLECVQDMDHENMFWYRQDPGLGLRLIYFSYDVKMKEKGDIPEGYSVSREKKERFSLILESASTNQTSMYLCASSMVGGLDTQYFGPGTRLTVL.

The chain links TRBV27 to TRBJ1-1, with D possibly matching TRBD1 (5 bases). The CDR3 loop spans 13 amino acids. Trimming pared 4 bases from V and 1 base from J, leaving 7 bases between. CDR1 and CDR2 from the germline V gene are MNHEY and SMNVEV (reference sequence). CDR3: CASSSTGNTEAFF. The CDR3 nucleotides read TGTGCCAGCAGTTCAACAGGGAACACTGAAGCTTTCTTT.

J is TRBJ1-2 and V is TRBV7-8, with D perhaps matching TRBD1 (6 bases). The V gene lost 2 bases and the J gene lost 6 bases, with 7 bases spanning the gap. Germline CDR1 reads SGHVS; CDR2 reads FQNEAQ. There are 12 residues in the CDR3. The CDR3 is CASSLSGDGYTF. In DNA, the CDR3 is TGTGCCAGCAGCTTATCAGGGGATGGCTACACCTTC.

The rearrangement uses TRBV9 and TRBJ1-2; D unresolved. The V gene lost 0 bases and the J gene lost 0 bases, with 15 bases spanning the gap. In germline, CDR1 is SGDLS, CDR2 YYNGEE. This CDR3 is 17 amino acids long. CDR3 in amino acids: CASSVGGERSTNYGYTF. Written as DNA, the CDR3 is TGTGCCAGCAGCGTAGGCGGGGAGCGGTCTACTAACTATGGCTACACCTTC.